Listed here are 21 T cell receptor beta chains from one sample, sequenced in a study of cytomegalovirus exposure and HLA in healthy donors. The study ran its PCR with 60 Vbeta and 13 Jbeta primers. Profiling relied on immunoSEQ multiplex PCR, and the TCRdb table lists in-frame clones only, not all of them. The sample has around 140,000 clones, approximately 84% seen once. The sequenced sample was PBMCs. These receptors were obtained from an older woman in good health and CMV-seropositive.

The chain has TRBV20-1 and TRBJ1-3; D gene unclear. Germline values: CDR1 DFQATT, CDR2 SNEGSKA (reference sequence). V was cut by 2 bases and J by 9 bases, with 8 bases left in between. The CDR3 consists of 11 residues. CDR3 nucleotides: TGCAGTGCTAGATGGTCAGGCACCATATATTTT. Its translation is CSARWSGTIYF.

The V gene is TRBV4-1, the J gene TRBJ2-7; the match to TRBD2 covers 15 bases. CDR3 length equals 19 residues. CDR1 and CDR2 from the germline V gene are MGHRA and YSYEKL. Losses at the gene ends were 3 bases for V and 0 bases for J; bases not matched to a gene: 9. CDR3 nucleotides: TGCGCCAGCAGCCATCCGGGACTAGCGGGAGGCCCATCCTCCTACGAGCAGTACTTC. Translating gives CASSHPGLAGGPSSYEQYF.

The chain is built from TRBV27 and TRBJ2-7, with 8 positions matching TRBD1. Trimming cost V 6 bases and J 0 bases; bases outside gene matches: 7. This CDR3 has 15 residues. Germline V gene sequence: CDR1 MNHEY, CDR2 SMNVEV (reference sequence). CDR3 bases: TGTGCCAGCAGAGGCATCGGGACAGGCTCCTACGAGCAGTACTTC. This translates into CASRGIGTGSYEQYF.

The table lists this clone with a few counts. Written as DNA, the CDR3 is TGTGCCAGCAGCCAAGATTTGGCGCGGGCTAGCACAGATACGCAGTATTTT. The encoded protein is CASSQDLARASTDTQYF. The chain has TRBV4-2 and TRBJ2-3, with D perhaps TRBD2 (5 bases). The germline gives CDR1 LGHNA, CDR2 YNFKEQ. CDR3 size: 17 residues. Trimming left V 0 bases short and J 0 bases short, with 13 bases between.

As concerns this clone: One end of the junction fails to match germline, which may point to a read error. Other nucleotide sequences in the sample specify the same CDR3. V usage is TRBV27 and J usage is TRBJ2-2; D is possibly TRBD2 (5 bases). CDR3 length equals 12 residues. The germline V gene has CDR1 MNHEY and CDR2 SMNVEV (reference sequence). CDR3 nucleotides: TGTGCCAGCAGCTTACTAACCGGGGAACTGTTTTTT. It specifies CASSLLTGELFF.

The chain links TRBV20-1 to TRBJ2-7; D remains unclear. This CDR3 is 11 amino acids long. Germline V gene lookup returns CDR1 DFQATT and CDR2 SNEGSKA (reference sequence). With 3 bases removed from V and 1 base from J, the gap between germline ends came to 4 bases. The CDR3 sequence: CSASLSYEQYF. Written as DNA, the CDR3 is TGCAGTGCTAGTCTGTCCTACGAGCAGTACTTC.

The rearrangement uses TRBV7-6 and TRBJ2-1; D ambiguous. Trimming stripped 3 bases from V and 4 bases from J, with 13 bases between. Germline CDR1 is SGHVS and CDR2 is FNYEAQ. The CDR3 is made up of 15 amino acids. The CDR3 coding sequence is TGTGCCAGCAGCTTCCAAGTGTTCCAGTACAATGAGCAGTTCTTC. It translates to CASSFQVFQYNEQFF. Looking up the rest from reference TRBV7-6 and TRBJ2-1 gives the full variable domain: GAGVSQSPRYKVTKRGQDVALRCDPISGHVSLYWYRQALGQGPEFLTYFNYEAQQDKSGLPNDRFSAERPEGSISTLTIQRTEQRDSAMYRCASSFQVFQYNEQFFGPGTRLTVL.

The V and J genes are TRBV30 and TRBJ2-3; 10 positions match TRBD2. V gave up 0 bases and J gave up 2 bases; unmatched junction bases: 2. This CDR3 has 15 residues. Germline CDR1 reads GTSNPN; CDR2 reads SVGIG (reference sequence). DNA for the CDR3: TGTGCCTGGAGTGTAGCGGGAGGGCCCACAGATACGCAGTATTTT. Translation gives CAWSVAGGPTDTQYF.

The rearrangement joins TRBV4-1 to TRBJ2-4, with D possibly being TRBD2 (5 bases). The V gene's germline CDR1 is MGHRA and CDR2 YSYEKL. CDR3 length: 15 amino acids. V dropped 2 bases and J dropped 3 bases, with 11 bases sitting between them. CDR3 coding DNA: TGCGCCAGCAGCCAAAAGCGGCTAATCAAAAACATTCAGTACTTC. It encodes CASSQKRLIKNIQYF.

The rearrangement links TRBV10-1 to TRBJ2-1, with D hard to call. CDR1 is WNHNN and CDR2 is SYGVQD in the germline V gene (reference sequence). V was trimmed by 11 bases and J by 15 bases, leaving 11 bases between them. The CDR3 loop spans 8 amino acids. The CDR3 here is CAPGAWFF. The CDR3 nucleotides read TGCGCCCCCGGTGCCTGGTTCTTC.

Of note for this clone: A far bigger clonotype differs at one base, so this is likely a read error. Different DNA sequences within this sample yield the same CDR3. V is TRBV4-1 and J is TRBJ1-1, with 9 bases that match TRBD1. In germline, CDR1 is MGHRA, CDR2 YSYEKL. The CDR3 loop spans 16 amino acids. Trimming removed 3 bases from V and 3 bases from J; junction bases left unmatched: 8. The CDR3 DNA reads TGCGCCAGCAGCCATGTAAGCAACAGGGGGCACACTGAAGCTTTCTTT. This gives the protein CASSHVSNRGHTEAFF.

The rearrangement links TRBV7-8 to TRBJ2-7, with 9 bases aligning to TRBD2. This CDR3 comprises 17 residues. Germline V gives CDR1 SGHVS, CDR2 FQNEAQ. V trimming: 2 bases; J trimming: 0 bases; junction bases outside the gene matches: 8. The CDR3 nucleotides read TGTGCCAGCAGCTTAACAAAGCTAGCGGGATCCTCCTACGAGCAGTACTTC. This encodes CASSLTKLAGSSYEQYF.

This chain connects TRBV27 to TRBJ1-5, with 9 positions matching TRBD1. V gave up 6 bases and J gave up 7 bases; unmatched junction bases: 7. This CDR3 is built from 14 residues. Germline CDR1 MNHEY, CDR2 SMNVEV (reference sequence). DNA for the CDR3: TGTGCCAGCAGGTCCGACAGGGGGAGGCAGCCCCAGCATTTT. It is translated as CASRSDRGRQPQHF.

This chain links TRBV7-9 with TRBJ2-7, with D possibly matching TRBD2 (6 bases). This CDR3 region has 15 residues. In germline, CDR1 is SEHNR, CDR2 FQNEAQ (reference sequence). Trimming stripped 5 bases from V and 3 bases from J, with 17 bases between. CDR3 bases: TGTGCCAGCAGCACCCGGCGGGACGGGGGCTACGAGCAGTACTTC. Its protein is CASSTRRDGGYEQYF.

Only one count was recorded for this clone. This chain uses TRBV19 with TRBJ2-1, with unresolved D. There are 12 residues in the CDR3. Germline assignment: CDR1 LNHDA and CDR2 SQIVND (reference sequence). The V end lost 7 bases, the J end lost 8 bases, and 12 bases lay between the germline ends. CDR3 nucleotide sequence: TGTGCCAGTACTGCCCAGGTAGATGAGCAGTTCTTC. Its protein is CASTAQVDEQFF.

The chain recombines TRBV4-3 with TRBJ1-2, with 9 bases lining up with TRBD1. The trim removed 0 bases at V and 4 bases at J, leaving 9 bases unmatched. Germline assignment: CDR1 LGHNA and CDR2 YSLEER. This CDR3 is 17 amino acids long. CDR3 sequence reads: CASSQDGGTGPSYGYTF. The CDR3 DNA sequence: TGCGCCAGCAGCCAAGATGGGGGGACAGGGCCGTCCTATGGCTACACCTTC.

CDR3 in amino acids: CARGDGLAVPSSYEQYF. The CDR3 bases are TGTGCCAGAGGGGATGGACTAGCGGTCCCGAGCTCCTACGAGCAGTACTTC. The rearrangement links TRBV11-1 to TRBJ2-7; 10 nucleotides match TRBD2. The CDR3 is made up of 17 amino acids. Germline V lookup: CDR1 SGHAT, CDR2 FQDESV (reference sequence). The V segment lost 9 bases and the J segment 0 bases; nucleotides outside the gene matches: 14. Complete variable domain (other parts from reference TRBV11-1 and TRBJ2-7): EAEVAQSPRYKITEKSQAVAFWCDPISGHATLYWYRQILGQGPELLVQFQDESVVDDSQLPKDRFSAERLKGVDSTLKIQPAELGDSAMYLCARGDGLAVPSSYEQYFGPGTRLTVT.

The chain carries TRBV5-6 and TRBJ1-5; D might be TRBD1 (6 bases). CDR3 length equals 14 residues. Trimming cost V 0 bases and J 6 bases, with 10 bases left between them. Germline CDR1 and CDR2: SGHDT and YYEEEE. CDR3 protein: CASSLGQQGQPQHF. Here the CDR3 DNA reads TGTGCCAGCAGCTTGGGACAACAGGGTCAGCCCCAGCATTTT.

The chain uses TRBV6-1 and TRBJ1-1; D ambiguous. V lost 6 bases and J 1 base, leaving 9 bases between the germline ends. The germline V gene has CDR1 MNHNS and CDR2 SASEGT. The CDR3 runs to 13 residues. CDR3 DNA sequence: TGTGCCAGCAGGAGGGTCGAGAACACTGAAGCTTTCTTT. Protein product: CASRRVENTEAFF.

This chain uses TRBV18 with TRBJ2-1; TRBD1 matches 8 bases. The ends lost 3 bases at V and 6 bases at J; junction bases unmatched: 10. Per germline, CDR1 KGHSH and CDR2 LQKENI. This CDR3 region has 16 residues. CDR3 loop: CASSPPGQGLSNEQFF. The CDR3 DNA sequence: TGTGCCAGCTCACCTCCCGGACAGGGTCTCTCCAATGAGCAGTTCTTC.

This chain joins TRBV27 and TRBJ2-7, with TRBD1 identical over 8 bases. J gave up 1 base and V 2 bases, and 4 bases lay outside the gene matches. This CDR3 has 15 amino acids. Germline loops: CDR1 MNHEY, CDR2 SMNVEV (reference sequence). CDR3 sequence: CASSLRQGASYEQYF. CDR3 DNA sequence: TGTGCCAGCAGTTTACGGCAGGGGGCTTCCTACGAGCAGTACTTC.